The T cell receptor beta chain described here comes from a study of blood T cell repertoires in COVID-19. Study in general: COVID-19 samples collected from the United States, Italy and Spain covered acute and convalescent phases. T cells, B-cell-depleted T cells, or PBMCs provided the cDNA or gDNA that served as material.

This clone occurred once. Seattle-derived patients entered the study during active infection and were followed longitudinally. The protocol was immunoSEQ multiplex PCR, while the TCRdb copy is restricted to in-frame clones and leaves out a portion. The sample includes roughly 150,000 clones, around 84% seen only once; the top ten take under 8.5%. The CDR3 consists of 14 residues. CDR1 is GTSNPN, CDR2 SVGIG, per germline (reference sequence). Trimming left V 5 bases short and J 1 base short, with 9 bases between. The chain links TRBV30 to TRBJ1-6; no firm D call. This receptor was taken from a woman aged 55-70 years with COVID-19, enrolled during active disease. The sequencing sample was made of peripheral blood. This CDR3 reads CAWSRGSYNSPLHF. CDR3 bases: TGTGCCTGGTCCAGAGGGTCCTATAATTCACCCCTCCACTTT.